The 6 T cell receptor beta chains in this list originate from one sample, sequenced in a study of shared clonotypes between healthy human individuals. Assay: immunoSEQ multiplex PCR; the TCRdb copy retains only in-frame clones and omits some. The sample consists of over a million clones, around 74% of them appearing once. The sequenced sample was memory CD4+ T cells sorted from blood. Subset given: CD45RA-negative fraction. All receptors derive from a man aged 18 to 30 in good health.

The V call is TRBV5-1, the J call TRBJ2-5; perhaps TRBD2 as D (5 bases). Germline loops: CDR1 SGHRS, CDR2 YFSETQ. Trimming removed 3 bases from V and 2 bases from J, with 14 bases in between. The CDR3 runs to 15 residues. The CDR3 here is CASSSDGGGQETQYF. The CDR3 DNA reads as TGCGCCAGCAGCTCCGACGGAGGCGGGCAAGAGACCCAGTACTTC.

The J gene is TRBJ1-5, the V gene TRBV6-1; 12 nucleotides align to TRBD1. The germline CDR1 and CDR2 sequences are MNHNS and SASEGT. The trim removed 2 bases at V and 16 bases at J, leaving 3 bases unmatched. The CDR3 sequence is 12 residues long. The chain's CDR3 is CASSERDRGQHF. CDR3 sequence (DNA): TGTGCCAGCAGTGAAAGGGACAGGGGGCAACATTTT.

Ten or more counts support this clone. This chain links TRBV18 with TRBJ2-1; the D is unclear. The CDR3 totals 12 residues. Germline CDR1 and CDR2: KGHSH and LQKENI. The V end was cut by 2 bases, the J end by 10 bases, with 9 bases between. As DNA, the CDR3 is TGTGCCAGCTCACCAGCTGTGGGAGAGCAGTTCTTC. Protein: CASSPAVGEQFF.

V gene TRBV6-6 combines with J gene TRBJ1-5; 7 nucleotides align to TRBD1. V shed 6 bases, J shed 3 bases, and the junction held 5 bases outside the gene matches. Per germline, CDR1 MNHNY and CDR2 SVGAGI (reference sequence). The CDR3 is made up of 14 amino acids. CDR3 sequence: CASSAGQHNQPQHF. The CDR3 region has the DNA TGTGCCAGCAGCGCGGGACAGCACAATCAGCCCCAGCATTTT.

V usage is TRBV7-2 and J usage is TRBJ1-1, with D unclear. CDR3 length: 12 residues. Germline values: CDR1 SGHTA, CDR2 FQGNSA. Between the trimmed V and J ends, which lost 4 bases and 4 bases, there was a span of 7 bases. CDR3 sequence reads: CASSWTGTEAFF. In DNA, the CDR3 is TGTGCCAGCAGCTGGACGGGCACTGAAGCTTTCTTT. Filled out from reference TRBV7-2 and TRBJ1-1, the complete variable domain reads GAGVSQSPSNKVTEKGKDVELRCDPISGHTALYWYRQSLGQGLEFLIYFQGNSAPDKSGLPSDRFSAERTGGSVSTLTIQRTQQEDSAVYLCASSWTGTEAFFGQGTRLTVV.

The chain's CDR3 is CSAREGPEQYF. The CDR3 bases are TGCAGTGCTAGAGAGGGGCCCGAGCAGTACTTC. The chain is built from TRBV20-1 and TRBJ2-7, with a weak D call TRBD1 (5 bases). The germline CDR1 and CDR2 sequences are DFQATT and SNEGSKA (reference sequence). The V end lost 0 bases, the J end lost 6 bases, and 6 bases lay between the germline ends. This CDR3 comprises 11 residues.